This entry is about one TCR beta chain. This sample was included in a study of cytomegalovirus exposure and HLA in healthy donors. PCR amplification relied on 60 Vbeta primers (plus 13 Jbeta primers). The method was immunoSEQ multiplex PCR; TCRdb's version includes in-frame clones alone and lacks a portion of them. The profile covers about 140,000 clones, with roughly 84% appearing a single time and roughly 2.5% taken by the ten largest. This CDR3 has 17 amino acids. V lost 4 bases to trimming and J lost 5 bases; unmatched junction nucleotides: 15. CDR1 and CDR2 from the germline V gene are ENHRY and SYGVKD.

The source material was PBMCs. The TCR originated in a boy between 2 and 10 years old in good health and CMV-seronegative. The V and J genes are TRBV10-3 and TRBJ2-3, with 7 bases lining up with TRBD2. This CDR3 reads CAISGFRFGGGRDTQYF. Here the CDR3 DNA reads TGTGCCATCAGTGGATTTAGGTTTGGCGGGGGACGAGATACGCAGTATTTT.